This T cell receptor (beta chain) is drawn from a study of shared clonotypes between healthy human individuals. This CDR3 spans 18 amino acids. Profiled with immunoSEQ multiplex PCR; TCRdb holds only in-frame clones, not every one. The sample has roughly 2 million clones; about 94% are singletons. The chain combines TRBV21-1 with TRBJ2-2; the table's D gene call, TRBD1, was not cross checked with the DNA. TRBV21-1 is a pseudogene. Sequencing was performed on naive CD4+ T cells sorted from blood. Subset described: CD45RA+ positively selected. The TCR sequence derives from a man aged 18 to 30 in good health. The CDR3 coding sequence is TGTGCCAGCAGCAAAGCCCGAACAGGGGAGGTGGGGACCGGGGAGCTGTTTTTT. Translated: CASSKARTGEVGTGELFF.